These 14 T cell receptor beta chains originate from one sample sequenced in a study of blood T cell repertoires in COVID-19. Profiled with immunoSEQ multiplex PCR; TCRdb holds only in-frame clones, not every one. The sample shows 85,000 to 100,000 clones, approximately 84% of them seen only once. Sequenced input: peripheral blood. These receptors all come from a human donor in a cohort sampled during active COVID-19.

V and J are TRBV14 and TRBJ2-5; D may be TRBD1 (5 bases). The germline V and J ends were trimmed by 4 bases and 7 bases, with 13 bases remaining between them. There are 13 residues in the CDR3. Germline CDR1 reads SGHDN; CDR2 reads FVKESK. The CDR3 loop reads CASSPVAQGTQYF. The DNA for the CDR3 is TGTGCCAGCAGCCCGGTCGCCCAGGGGACCCAGTACTTC.

The gene calls are TRBV3-1 (or the pseudogene TRBV3-2) and TRBJ2-7; TRBD2 might be the D (5 bases). V lost 2 bases, J lost 3 bases, and 11 bases lay in between. CDR3 length equals 14 residues. CDR1 LGHDT and CDR2 YNNKEL come from the germline V gene (reference sequence). The CDR3 is CASSQNLAGYEQYF. In nucleotides, the CDR3 is TGTGCCAGCAGCCAAAATCTAGCCGGCTACGAGCAGTACTTC.

This clone was seen only once. The CDR3 sequence is CASRTGNKKLFF. The DNA for the CDR3 is TGTGCCAGCAGAACAGGGAATAAAAAACTGTTTTTT. V is TRBV7-2 and J is TRBJ1-4, with D possibly TRBD1 on 6 matching bases. The CDR3 is made up of 12 amino acids. Germline CDR1 and CDR2: SGHTA and FQGNSA. Trimming cost V 6 bases and J 9 bases, with 11 bases left between them.

The V call is TRBV28, the J call TRBJ1-1, with 11 bases lining up with TRBD1. CDR3 length: 15 amino acids. Germline lookup yields CDR1 MDHEN and CDR2 SYDVKM. The V gene end was trimmed by 5 bases and the J gene end by 0 bases; junction bases not matched to a gene: 2. The CDR3 DNA reads TGTGCCAGCAGTCCGGGACAGGGGGTGAACACTGAAGCTTTCTTT. Residues: CASSPGQGVNTEAFF. Full variable domain (outside the CDR3, taken from reference TRBV28 and TRBJ1-1): DVKVTQSSRYLVKRTGEKVFLECVQDMDHENMFWYRQDPGLGLRLIYFSYDVKMKEKGDIPEGYSVSREKKERFSLILESASTNQTSMYLCASSPGQGVNTEAFFGQGTRLTVV.

This chain links TRBV24-1 with TRBJ2-2; maybe TRBD1 (6 bases). CDR1 and CDR2 (germline): KGHDR, SFDVKD. This CDR3 contains 13 residues. V dropped 8 bases and J dropped 1 base, with 7 bases sitting between them. DNA of the CDR3: TGTGCCACCAAGGACAGGAACACCGGGGAGCTGTTTTTT. It translates to CATKDRNTGELFF.

This clone was counted a single time. J is TRBJ2-7 and V is TRBV29-1; a possible D gene is TRBD1 (6 bases). Trimming stripped 7 bases from V and 0 bases from J, with 10 bases between. The CDR3 sequence is 12 residues long. The germline CDR1 and CDR2 sequences are SQVTM and ANQGSEA. Here the CDR3 reads CSATGSSYEQYF. CDR3 coding DNA: TGCAGCGCTACAGGGAGCTCCTACGAGCAGTACTTC.

Worth noting for this clone: Other DNA sequences of this sample code for an identical CDR3. The chain joins TRBV7-2 to TRBJ2-5; D uncertain. The CDR3 has 12 residues. Trimming took off 1 base at V and 4 bases at J, with 4 bases between the two ends. Germline V lookup: CDR1 SGHTA, CDR2 FQGNSA. The CDR3 is CASSLGRETQYF. In DNA form, the CDR3 reads TGTGCCAGCAGCTTAGGTCGAGAGACCCAGTACTTC.

This chain connects TRBV14 to TRBJ2-7, with no clear D. Germline CDR1 SGHDN, CDR2 FVKESK. The CDR3 spans 14 residues. The ends were cut back, 0 bases at V and 0 bases at J, with 6 bases in the middle. DNA for the CDR3: TGTGCCAGCAGCCAAGATTCTATCTCCTACGAGCAGTACTTC. Protein product: CASSQDSISYEQYF. Variable domain in full (rest from reference TRBV14 and TRBJ2-7): EAGVTQFPSHSVIEKGQTVTLRCDPISGHDNLYWYRRVMGKEIKFLLHFVKESKQDESGMPNNRFLAERTGGTYSTLKVQPAELEDSGVYFCASSQDSISYEQYFGPGTRLTVT.

V and J are TRBV19 and TRBJ1-1; 9 positions agree with TRBD1. This CDR3 has 14 amino acids. CDR1 is LNHDA, CDR2 SQIVND, per germline (reference sequence). This CDR3 is CATGGTGWNTEAFF. In nucleotides, the CDR3 is TGTGCAACAGGGGGCACGGGCTGGAACACTGAAGCTTTCTTT.

The chain carries TRBV5-6 and TRBJ1-2, with a weak D call TRBD1 (5 bases). The CDR3 contains 11 residues. Trimming took off 4 bases at V and 13 bases at J, with 14 bases between the two ends. CDR1 is SGHDT and CDR2 is YYEEEE in the germline V gene. Here the CDR3 DNA reads TGTGCCAGCAGCCTTGGGGCGGCAGTCACCTTC. Its translation is CASSLGAAVTF.

This chain connects TRBV19 to TRBJ2-3; D is possibly TRBD2 (6 bases). Germline V gene sequence: CDR1 LNHDA, CDR2 SQIVND (reference sequence). This CDR3 is 13 amino acids long. With 5 bases removed from V and 6 bases from J, the gap between germline ends came to 12 bases. The CDR3 loop is CASSSSRGDTQYF. The CDR3 region has the DNA TGTGCCAGTAGTTCGTCCCGGGGGGATACGCAGTATTTT.

The rearrangement joins TRBV2 to TRBJ2-5; D perhaps matches TRBD2 (7 bases). The CDR3 runs to 14 residues. Germline CDR1 SNHLY, CDR2 FYNNEI. V was pared by 6 bases and J by 5 bases, with 16 bases between. The CDR3 DNA is TGTGCCAGCAGCGCCGGGGGGCCGGGCGAGACCCAGTACTTC. Translation gives CASSAGGPGETQYF.

This rearrangement joins TRBV7-8 to TRBJ2-5; D possibly corresponds to TRBD2 (6 bases). The CDR3 runs 14 residues. The V end was cut by 4 bases, the J end by 5 bases, with 14 bases between. Germline values: CDR1 SGHVS, CDR2 FQNEAQ. In DNA form, the CDR3 reads TGTGCCAGCAGCTCGAGCGGGTGGTCGGAGACCCAGTACTTC. Its protein is CASSSSGWSETQYF.

V usage is TRBV19 and J usage is TRBJ1-5; 10 positions agree with TRBD1. There are 14 residues in the CDR3. The junction had 3 bases not matched to a gene; V was cut back by 4 bases and J by 6 bases. Germline V gives CDR1 LNHDA, CDR2 SQIVND (reference sequence). CDR3 nucleotides: TGTGCCAGTAGTAAGGGGGACAGGGGTCAGCCCCAGCATTTT. Its protein product is CASSKGDRGQPQHF.